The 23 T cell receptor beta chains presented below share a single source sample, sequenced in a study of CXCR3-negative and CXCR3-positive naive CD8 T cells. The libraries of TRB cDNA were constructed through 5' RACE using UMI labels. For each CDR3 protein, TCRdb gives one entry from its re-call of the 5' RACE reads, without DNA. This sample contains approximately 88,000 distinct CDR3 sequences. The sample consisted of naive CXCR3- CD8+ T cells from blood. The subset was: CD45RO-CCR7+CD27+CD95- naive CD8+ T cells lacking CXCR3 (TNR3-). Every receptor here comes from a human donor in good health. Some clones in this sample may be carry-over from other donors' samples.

CDR3 sequence reads: CSVTGQEMIDYTF. The chain joins TRBV29-1 to TRBJ1-2; TCRdb names TRBD1, which stays unverified in the absence of DNA. Germline CDR1 is SQVTM and CDR2 is ANQGSEA. The CDR3 is 13 residues long.

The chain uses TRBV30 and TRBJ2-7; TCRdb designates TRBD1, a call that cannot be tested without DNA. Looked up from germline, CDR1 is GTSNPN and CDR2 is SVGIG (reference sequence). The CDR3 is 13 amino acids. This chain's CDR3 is CAWSVGGAYEQYF.

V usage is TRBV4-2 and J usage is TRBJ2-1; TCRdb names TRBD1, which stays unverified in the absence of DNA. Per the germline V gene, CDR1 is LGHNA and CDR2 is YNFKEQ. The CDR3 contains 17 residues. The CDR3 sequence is CASSQEWDTFSYNEQFF.

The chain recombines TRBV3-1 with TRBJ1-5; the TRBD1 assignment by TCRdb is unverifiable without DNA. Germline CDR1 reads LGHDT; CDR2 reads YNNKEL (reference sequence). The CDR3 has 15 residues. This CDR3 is CASSPTPGDNQPQHF.

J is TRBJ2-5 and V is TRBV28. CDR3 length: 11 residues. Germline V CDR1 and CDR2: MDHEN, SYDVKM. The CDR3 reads CASSSYVAQYF.

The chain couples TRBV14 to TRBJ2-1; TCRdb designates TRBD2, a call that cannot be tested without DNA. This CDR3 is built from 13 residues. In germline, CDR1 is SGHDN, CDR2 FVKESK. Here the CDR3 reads CASSLLGGLEQFF.

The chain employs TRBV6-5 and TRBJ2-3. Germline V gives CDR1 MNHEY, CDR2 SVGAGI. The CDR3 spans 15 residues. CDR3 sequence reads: CASSYATFNSDTQYF.

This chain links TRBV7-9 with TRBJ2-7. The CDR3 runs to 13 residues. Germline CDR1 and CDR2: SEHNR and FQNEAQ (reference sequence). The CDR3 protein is CASSFIGSYEQYF.

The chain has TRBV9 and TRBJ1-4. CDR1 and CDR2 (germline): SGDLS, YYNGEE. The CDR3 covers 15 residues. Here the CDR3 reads CASSVTALLNEKLFF.

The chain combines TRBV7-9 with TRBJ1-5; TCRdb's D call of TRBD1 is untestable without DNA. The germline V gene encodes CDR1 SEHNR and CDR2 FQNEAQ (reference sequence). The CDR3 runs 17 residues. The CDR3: CASSSSARGDFGQPQHF.

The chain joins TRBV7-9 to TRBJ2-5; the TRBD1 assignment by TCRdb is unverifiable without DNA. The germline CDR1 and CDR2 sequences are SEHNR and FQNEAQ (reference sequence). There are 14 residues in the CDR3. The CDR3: CASRGTQGLETQYF.

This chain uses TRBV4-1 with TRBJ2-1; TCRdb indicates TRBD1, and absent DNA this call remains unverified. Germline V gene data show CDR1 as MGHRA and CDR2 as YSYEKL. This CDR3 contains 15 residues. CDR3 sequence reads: CASSHDAGVGNEQFF.

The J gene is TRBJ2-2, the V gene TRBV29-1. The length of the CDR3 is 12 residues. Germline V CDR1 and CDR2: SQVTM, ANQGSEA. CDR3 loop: CSVRSHRAELFF.

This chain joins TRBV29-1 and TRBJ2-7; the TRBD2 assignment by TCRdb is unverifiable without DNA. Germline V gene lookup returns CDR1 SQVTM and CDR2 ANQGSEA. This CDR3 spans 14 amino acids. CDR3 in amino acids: CSALLADPTYEQYF.

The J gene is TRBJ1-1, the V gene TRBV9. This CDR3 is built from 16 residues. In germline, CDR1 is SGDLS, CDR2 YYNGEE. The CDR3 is CASSVASGWRNTEAFF.

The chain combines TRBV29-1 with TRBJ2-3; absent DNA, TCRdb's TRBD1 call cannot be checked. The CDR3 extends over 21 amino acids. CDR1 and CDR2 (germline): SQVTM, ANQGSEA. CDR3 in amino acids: CSVDLHRDRGRAGGPPDTQYF.

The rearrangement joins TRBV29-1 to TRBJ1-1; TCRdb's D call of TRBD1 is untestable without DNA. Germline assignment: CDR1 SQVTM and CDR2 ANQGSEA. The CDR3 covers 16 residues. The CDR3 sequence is CSVEGAQRRMNTEAFF.

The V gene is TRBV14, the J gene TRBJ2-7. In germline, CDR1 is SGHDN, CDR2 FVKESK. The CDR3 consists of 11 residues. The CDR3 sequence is CASSQNYEQYF.

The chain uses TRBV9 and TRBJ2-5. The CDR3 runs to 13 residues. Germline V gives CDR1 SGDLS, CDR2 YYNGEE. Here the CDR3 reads CASRASGQETQYF.

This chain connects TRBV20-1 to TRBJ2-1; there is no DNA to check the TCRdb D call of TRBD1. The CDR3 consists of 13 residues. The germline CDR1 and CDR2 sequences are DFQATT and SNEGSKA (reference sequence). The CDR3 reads CSARGGDYNEQFF.

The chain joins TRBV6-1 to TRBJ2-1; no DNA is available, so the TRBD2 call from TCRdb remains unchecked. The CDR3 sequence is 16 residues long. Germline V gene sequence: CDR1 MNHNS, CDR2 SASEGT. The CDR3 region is CASRTVLAGGPREQFF.

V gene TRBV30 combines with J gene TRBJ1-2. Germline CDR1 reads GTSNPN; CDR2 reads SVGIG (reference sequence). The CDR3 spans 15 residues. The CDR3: CAWSVQPRAWTGYTF.

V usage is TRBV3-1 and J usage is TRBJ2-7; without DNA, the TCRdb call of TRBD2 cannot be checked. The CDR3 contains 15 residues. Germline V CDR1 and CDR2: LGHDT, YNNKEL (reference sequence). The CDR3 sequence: CASSQDLAGGYEQYF.